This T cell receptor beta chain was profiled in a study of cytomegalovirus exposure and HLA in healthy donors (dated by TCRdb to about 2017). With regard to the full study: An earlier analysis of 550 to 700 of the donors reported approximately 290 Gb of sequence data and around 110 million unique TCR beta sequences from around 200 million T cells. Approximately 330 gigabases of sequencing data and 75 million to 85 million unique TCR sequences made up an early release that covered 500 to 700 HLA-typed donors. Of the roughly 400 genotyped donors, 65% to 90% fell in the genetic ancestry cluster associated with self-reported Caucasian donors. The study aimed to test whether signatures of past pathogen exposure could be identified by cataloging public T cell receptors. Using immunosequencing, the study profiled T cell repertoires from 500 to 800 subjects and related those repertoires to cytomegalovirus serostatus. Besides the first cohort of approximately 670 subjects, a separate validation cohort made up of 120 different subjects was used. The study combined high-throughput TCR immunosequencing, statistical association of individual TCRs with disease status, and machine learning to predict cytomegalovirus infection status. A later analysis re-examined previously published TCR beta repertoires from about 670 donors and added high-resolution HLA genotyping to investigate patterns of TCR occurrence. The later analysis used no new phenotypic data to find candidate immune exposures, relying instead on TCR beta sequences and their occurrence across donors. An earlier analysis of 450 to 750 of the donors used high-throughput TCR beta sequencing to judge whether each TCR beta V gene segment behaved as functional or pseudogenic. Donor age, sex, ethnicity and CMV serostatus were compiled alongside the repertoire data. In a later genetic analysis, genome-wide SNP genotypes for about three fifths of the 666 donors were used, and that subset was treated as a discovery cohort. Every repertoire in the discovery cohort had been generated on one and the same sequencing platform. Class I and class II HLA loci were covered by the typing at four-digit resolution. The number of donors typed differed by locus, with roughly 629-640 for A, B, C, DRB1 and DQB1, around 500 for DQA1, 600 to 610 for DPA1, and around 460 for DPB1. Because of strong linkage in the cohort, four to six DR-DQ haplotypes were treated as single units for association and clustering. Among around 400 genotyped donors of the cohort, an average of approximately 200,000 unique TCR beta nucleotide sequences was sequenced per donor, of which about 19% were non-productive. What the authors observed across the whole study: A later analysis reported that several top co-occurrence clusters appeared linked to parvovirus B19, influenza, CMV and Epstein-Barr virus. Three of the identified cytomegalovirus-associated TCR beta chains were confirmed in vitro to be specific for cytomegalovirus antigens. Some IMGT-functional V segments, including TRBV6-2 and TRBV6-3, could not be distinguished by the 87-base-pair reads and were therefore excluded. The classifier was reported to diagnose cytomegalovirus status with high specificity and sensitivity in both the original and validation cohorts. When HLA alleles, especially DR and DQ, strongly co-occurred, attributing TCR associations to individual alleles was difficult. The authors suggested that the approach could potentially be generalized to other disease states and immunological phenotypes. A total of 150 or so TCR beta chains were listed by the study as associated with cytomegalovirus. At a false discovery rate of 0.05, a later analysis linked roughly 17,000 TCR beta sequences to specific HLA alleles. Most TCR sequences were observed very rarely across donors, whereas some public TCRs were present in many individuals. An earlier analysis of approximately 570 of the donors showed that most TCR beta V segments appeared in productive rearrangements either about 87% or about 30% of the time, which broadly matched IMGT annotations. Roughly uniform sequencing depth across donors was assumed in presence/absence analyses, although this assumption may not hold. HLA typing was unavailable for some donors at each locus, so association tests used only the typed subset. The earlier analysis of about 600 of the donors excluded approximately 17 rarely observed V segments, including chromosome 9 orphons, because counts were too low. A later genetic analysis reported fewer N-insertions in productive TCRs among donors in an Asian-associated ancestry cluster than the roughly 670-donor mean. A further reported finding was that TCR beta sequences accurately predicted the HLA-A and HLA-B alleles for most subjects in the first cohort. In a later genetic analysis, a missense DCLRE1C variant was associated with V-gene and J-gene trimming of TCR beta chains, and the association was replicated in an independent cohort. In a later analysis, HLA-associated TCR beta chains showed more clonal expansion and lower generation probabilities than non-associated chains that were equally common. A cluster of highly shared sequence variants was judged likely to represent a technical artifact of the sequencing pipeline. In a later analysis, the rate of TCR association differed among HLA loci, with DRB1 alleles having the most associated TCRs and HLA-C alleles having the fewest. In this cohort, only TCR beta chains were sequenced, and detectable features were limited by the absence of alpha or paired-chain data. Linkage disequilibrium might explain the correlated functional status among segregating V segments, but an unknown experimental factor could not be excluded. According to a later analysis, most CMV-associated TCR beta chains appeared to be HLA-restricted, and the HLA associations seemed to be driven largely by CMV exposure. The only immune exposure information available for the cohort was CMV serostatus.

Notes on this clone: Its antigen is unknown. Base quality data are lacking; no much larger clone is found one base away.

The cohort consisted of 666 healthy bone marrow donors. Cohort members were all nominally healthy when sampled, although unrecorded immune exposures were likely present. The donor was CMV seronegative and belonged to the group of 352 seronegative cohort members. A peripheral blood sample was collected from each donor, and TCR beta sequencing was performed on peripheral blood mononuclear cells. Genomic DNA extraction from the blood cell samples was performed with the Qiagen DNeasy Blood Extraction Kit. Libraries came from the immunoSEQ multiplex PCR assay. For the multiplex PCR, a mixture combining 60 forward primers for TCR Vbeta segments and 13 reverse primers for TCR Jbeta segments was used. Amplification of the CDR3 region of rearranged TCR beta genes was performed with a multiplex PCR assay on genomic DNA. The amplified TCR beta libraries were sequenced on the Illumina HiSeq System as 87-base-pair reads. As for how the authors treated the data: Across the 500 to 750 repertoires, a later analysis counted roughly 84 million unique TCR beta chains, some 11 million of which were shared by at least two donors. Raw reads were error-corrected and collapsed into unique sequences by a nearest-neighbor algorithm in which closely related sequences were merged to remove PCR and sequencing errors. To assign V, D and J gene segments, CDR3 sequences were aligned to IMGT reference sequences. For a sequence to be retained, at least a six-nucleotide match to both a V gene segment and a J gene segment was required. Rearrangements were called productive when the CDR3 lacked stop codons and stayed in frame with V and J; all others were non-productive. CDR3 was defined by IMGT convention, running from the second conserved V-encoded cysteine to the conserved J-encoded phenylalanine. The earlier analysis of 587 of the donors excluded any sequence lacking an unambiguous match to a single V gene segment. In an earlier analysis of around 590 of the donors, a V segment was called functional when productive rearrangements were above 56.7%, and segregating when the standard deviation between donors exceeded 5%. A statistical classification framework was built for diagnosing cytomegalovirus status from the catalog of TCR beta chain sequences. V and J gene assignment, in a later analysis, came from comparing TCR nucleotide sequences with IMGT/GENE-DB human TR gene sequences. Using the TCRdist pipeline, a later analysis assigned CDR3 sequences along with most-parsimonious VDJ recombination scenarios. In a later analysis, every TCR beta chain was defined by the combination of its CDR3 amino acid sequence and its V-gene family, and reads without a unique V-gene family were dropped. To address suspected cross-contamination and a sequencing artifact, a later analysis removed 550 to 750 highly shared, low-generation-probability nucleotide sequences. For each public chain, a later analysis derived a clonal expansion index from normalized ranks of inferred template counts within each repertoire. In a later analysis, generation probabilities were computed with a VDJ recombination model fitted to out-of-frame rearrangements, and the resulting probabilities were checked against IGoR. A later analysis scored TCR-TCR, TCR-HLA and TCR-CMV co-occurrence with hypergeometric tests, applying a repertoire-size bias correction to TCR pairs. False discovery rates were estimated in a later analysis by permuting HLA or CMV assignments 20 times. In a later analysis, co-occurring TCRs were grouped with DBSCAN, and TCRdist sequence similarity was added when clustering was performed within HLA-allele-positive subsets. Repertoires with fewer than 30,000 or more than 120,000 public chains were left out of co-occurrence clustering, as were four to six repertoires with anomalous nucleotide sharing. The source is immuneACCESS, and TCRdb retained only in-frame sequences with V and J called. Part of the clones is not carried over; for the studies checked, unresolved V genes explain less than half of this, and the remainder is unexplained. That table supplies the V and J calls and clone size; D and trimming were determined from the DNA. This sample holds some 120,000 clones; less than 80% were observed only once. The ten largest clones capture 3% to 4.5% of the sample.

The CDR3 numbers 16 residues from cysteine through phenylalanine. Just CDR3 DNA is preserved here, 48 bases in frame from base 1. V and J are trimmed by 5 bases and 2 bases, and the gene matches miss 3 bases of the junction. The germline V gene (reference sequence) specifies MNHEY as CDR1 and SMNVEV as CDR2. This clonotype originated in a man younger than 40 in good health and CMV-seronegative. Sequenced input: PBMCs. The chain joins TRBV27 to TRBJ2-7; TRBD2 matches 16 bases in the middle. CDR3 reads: CASSQGTSGGAYEQYF. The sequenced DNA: TGTGCCAGCAGTCAAGGGACTAGCGGGGGGGCCTACGAGCAGTACTTC.